The entry below describes one T cell receptor beta chain. V lost 5 bases and J 10 bases, leaving 17 bases between the germline ends. The CDR3 loop spans 12 amino acids. The V gene's germline CDR1 is DFQATT and CDR2 SNEGSKA (reference sequence). The sample comes from a study of blood T cell repertoires in COVID-19. Clones were sequenced by immunoSEQ multiplex PCR, and TCRdb holds only the in-frame ones, with some missing. The sample carries some 110,000 clones, 65% to 85% recorded once. The chain is built from TRBV20-1 and TRBJ1-1; D may be TRBD1 (6 bases). The sequenced sample was peripheral blood. The clonotype was recovered from an older woman with acute or convalescent COVID-19. The CDR3 protein is CSARGGGDRAFF. The DNA of the CDR3 is TGCAGTGCTCGTGGAGGGGGGGATCGAGCTTTCTTT.